The entry below gives a single T cell receptor (beta chain) sequence along with its context. The PCR employed 60 Vbeta primers together with 13 Jbeta primers. Sequencing used immunoSEQ multiplex PCR; TCRdb keeps in-frame clones, though not all of them. The sample yields about 38,000 clones, over 60% seen once. The data derive from a study of cytomegalovirus exposure and HLA in healthy donors. Source material: PBMCs. The sequence was obtained from a man younger than 45 in good health and CMV-seronegative.

The CDR3 sequence: CASSPTSGRARTGELFF. The CDR3 nucleotides are TGTGCCAGCAGCCCCACTAGCGGGAGAGCGAGAACCGGGGAGCTGTTTTTT. This chain connects TRBV5-4 to TRBJ2-2; 11 positions match TRBD2. Germline V gene data show CDR1 as SGHNT and CDR2 as YYREEE (reference sequence). V shed 4 bases, J shed 5 bases, and the junction held 10 bases outside the gene matches. The CDR3 spans 17 residues. Supplemented by reference TRBV5-4 and TRBJ2-2, the full variable domain reads ETGVTQSPTHLIKTRGQQVTLRCSSQSGHNTVSWYQQALGQGPQFIFQYYREEENGRGNFPPRFSGLQFPNYSSELNVNALELDDSALYLCASSPTSGRARTGELFFGEGSRLTVL.